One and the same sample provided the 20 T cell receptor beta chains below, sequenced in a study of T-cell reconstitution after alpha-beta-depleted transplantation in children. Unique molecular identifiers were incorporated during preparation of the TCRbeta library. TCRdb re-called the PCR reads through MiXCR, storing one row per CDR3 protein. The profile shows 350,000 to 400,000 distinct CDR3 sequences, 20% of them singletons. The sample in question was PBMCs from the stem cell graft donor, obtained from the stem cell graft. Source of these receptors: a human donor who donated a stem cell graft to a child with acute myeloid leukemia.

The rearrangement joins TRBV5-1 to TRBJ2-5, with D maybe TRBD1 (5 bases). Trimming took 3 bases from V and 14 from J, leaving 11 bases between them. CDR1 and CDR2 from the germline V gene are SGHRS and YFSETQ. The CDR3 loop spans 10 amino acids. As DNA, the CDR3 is TGCGCCAGCAGCTCAGGGCCCATATACTTC. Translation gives CASSSGPIYF.

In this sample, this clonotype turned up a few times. The CDR3 loop is CASSLGRIQETQYF. CDR3 in DNA: TGTGCCAGCAGCTTGGGCAGGATTCAAGAGACCCAGTACTTC. The gene calls are TRBV7-8 and TRBJ2-5; D is undetermined. Germline V gene lookup returns CDR1 SGHVS and CDR2 FQNEAQ. The CDR3 is 14 residues long. Trimming removed 3 bases from V and 2 bases from J, with 10 bases in between.

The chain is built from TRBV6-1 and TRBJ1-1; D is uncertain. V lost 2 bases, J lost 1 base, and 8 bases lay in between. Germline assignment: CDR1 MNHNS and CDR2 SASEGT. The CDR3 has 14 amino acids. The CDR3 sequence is CASSENYENTEAFF. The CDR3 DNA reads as TGTGCCAGCAGTGAAAATTACGAGAACACTGAAGCTTTCTTT.

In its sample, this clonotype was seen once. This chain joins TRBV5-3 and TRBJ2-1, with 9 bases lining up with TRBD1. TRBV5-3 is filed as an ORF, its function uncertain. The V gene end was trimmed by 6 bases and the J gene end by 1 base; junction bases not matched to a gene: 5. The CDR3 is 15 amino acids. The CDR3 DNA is TGTGCCAGAATACACAGGGGGCGTTCCTACAATGAGCAGTTCTTC. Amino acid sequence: CARIHRGRSYNEQFF.

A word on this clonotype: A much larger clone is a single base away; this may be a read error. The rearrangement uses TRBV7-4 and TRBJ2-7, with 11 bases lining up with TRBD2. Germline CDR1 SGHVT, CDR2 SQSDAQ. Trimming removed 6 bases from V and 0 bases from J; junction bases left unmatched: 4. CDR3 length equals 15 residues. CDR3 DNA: TGTGCCAGCAGGAGGGGACTAGCGGTCTCCTACGAGCAGTACTTC. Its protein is CASRRGLAVSYEQYF.

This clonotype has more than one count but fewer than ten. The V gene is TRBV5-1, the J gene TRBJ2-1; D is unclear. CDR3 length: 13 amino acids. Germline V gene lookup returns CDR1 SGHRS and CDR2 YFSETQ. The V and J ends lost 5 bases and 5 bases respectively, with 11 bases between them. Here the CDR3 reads CASRKGLDNEQFF. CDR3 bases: TGCGCCAGCAGGAAGGGCCTGGACAATGAGCAGTTCTTC.

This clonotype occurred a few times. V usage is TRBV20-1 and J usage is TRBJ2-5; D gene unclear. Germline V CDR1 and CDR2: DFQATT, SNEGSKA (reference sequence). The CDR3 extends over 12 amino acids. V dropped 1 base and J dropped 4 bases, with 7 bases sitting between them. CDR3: CSARGPIETQYF. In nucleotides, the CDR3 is TGCAGTGCTAGAGGGCCCATAGAGACCCAGTACTTC.

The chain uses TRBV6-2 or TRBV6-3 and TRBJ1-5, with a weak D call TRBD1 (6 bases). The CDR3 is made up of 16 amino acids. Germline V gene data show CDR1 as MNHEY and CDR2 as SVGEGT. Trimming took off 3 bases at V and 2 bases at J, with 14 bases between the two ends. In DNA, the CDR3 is TGTGCCAGCAGTTATCACCAGTACAGGGGCAATCAGCCCCAGCATTTT. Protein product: CASSYHQYRGNQPQHF.

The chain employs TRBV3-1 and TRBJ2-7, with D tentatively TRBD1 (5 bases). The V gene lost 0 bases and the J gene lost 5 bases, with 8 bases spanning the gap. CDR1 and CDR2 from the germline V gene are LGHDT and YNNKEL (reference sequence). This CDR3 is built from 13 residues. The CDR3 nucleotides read TGTGCCAGCAGCCAAGACAGGGTGGACGAGCAGTACTTC. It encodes CASSQDRVDEQYF.

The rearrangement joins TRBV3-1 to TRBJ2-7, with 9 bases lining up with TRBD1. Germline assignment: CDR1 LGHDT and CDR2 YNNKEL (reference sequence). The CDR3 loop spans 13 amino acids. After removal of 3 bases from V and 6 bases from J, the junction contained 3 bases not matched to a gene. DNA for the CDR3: TGTGCCAGCAGCCATCGGGACAGGGCCGAGCAGTACTTC. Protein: CASSHRDRAEQYF.

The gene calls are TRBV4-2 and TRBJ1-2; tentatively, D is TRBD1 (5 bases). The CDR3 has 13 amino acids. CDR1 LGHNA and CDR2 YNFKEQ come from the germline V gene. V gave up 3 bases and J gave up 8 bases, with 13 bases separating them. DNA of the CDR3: TGTGCCAGCAGCCAGGGGACGCCCAAGGGCTACACCTTC. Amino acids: CASSQGTPKGYTF.

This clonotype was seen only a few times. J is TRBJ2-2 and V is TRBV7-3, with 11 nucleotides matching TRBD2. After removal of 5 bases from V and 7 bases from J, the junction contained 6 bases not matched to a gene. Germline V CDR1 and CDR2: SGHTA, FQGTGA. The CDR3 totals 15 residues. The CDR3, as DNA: TGTGCCAGCAGCCGAGGGACTAGCGGATTCGGGGAGCTGTTTTTT. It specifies CASSRGTSGFGELFF.

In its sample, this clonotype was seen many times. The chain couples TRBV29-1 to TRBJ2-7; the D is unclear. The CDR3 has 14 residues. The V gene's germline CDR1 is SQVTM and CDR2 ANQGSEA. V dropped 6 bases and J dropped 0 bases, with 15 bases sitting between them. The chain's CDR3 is CSVEAEAPSYEQYF. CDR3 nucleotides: TGCAGCGTAGAGGCAGAAGCCCCCTCCTACGAGCAGTACTTC.

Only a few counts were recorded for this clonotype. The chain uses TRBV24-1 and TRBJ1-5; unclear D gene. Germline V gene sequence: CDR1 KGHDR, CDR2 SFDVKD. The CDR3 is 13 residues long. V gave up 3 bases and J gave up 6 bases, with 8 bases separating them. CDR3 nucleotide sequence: TGTGCCACCAGTGATAGTAGGGCTCAGCCCCAGCATTTT. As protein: CATSDSRAQPQHF.

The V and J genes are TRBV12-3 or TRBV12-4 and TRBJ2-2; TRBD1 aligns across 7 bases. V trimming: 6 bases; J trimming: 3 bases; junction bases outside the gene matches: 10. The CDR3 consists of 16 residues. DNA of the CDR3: TGTGCCAGCAGGTTTACAGGGGATTGGGACACCGGGGAGCTGTTTTTT. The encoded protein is CASRFTGDWDTGELFF.

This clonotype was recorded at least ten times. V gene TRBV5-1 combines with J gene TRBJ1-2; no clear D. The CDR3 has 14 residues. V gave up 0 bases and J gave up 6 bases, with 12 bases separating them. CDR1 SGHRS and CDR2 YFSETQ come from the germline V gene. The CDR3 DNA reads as TGCGCCAGCAGCTTGGCCTTGTATGGGGATGGCTACACCTTC. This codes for CASSLALYGDGYTF.

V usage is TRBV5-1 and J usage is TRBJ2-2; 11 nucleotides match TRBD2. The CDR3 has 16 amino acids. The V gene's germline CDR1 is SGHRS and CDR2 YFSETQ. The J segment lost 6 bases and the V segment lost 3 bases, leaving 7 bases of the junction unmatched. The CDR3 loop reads CASSSPGLAASGELFF. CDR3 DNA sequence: TGCGCCAGCAGCTCTCCGGGACTAGCGGCCTCCGGGGAGCTGTTTTTT. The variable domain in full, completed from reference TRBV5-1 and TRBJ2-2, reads KAGVTQTPRYLIKTRGQQVTLSCSPISGHRSVSWYQQTPGQGLQFLFEYFSETQRNKGNFPGRFSGRQFSNSRSEMNVSTLELGDSALYLCASSSPGLAASGELFFGEGSRLTVL.

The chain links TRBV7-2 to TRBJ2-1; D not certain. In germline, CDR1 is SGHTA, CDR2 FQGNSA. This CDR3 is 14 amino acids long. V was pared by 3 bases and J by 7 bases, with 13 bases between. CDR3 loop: CASSFWAKGNEQFF. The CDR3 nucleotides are TGTGCCAGCAGCTTTTGGGCGAAAGGGAATGAGCAGTTCTTC.

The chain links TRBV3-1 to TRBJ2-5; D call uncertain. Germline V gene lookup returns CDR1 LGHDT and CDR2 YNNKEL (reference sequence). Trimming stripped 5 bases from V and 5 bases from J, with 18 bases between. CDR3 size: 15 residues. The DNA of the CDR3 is TGTGCCAGCAGCACCAAGTCCCGGGTTGGGGAGACCCAGTACTTC. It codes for CASSTKSRVGETQYF.

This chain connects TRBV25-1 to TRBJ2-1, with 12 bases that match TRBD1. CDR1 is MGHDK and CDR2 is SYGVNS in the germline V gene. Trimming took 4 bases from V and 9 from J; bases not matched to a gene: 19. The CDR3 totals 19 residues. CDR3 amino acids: CASSVHPGQGAGPSAEQFF. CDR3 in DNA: TGTGCCAGCAGTGTACACCCGGGACAGGGGGCTGGCCCCAGTGCTGAGCAGTTCTTC.